The rows below give T cell receptor beta chains drawn from one sample of a study of STAT5B mutations in CD4+ large granular lymphocyte leukemia. Libraries were prepared by immunoSEQ multiplex PCR; TCRdb keeps only in-frame clonotypes and omits some of them. The sample consists of 25,000 to 35,000 clones, 60% to 80% of them appearing once. The material sequenced was CD4+ T cells from blood buffy coats. The receptors were gathered from a human donor in good health. Both conserved end residues are part of each CDR3. Fields, in order: D gene, V gene, clone size, J gene, CDR3 protein, CDR3 DNA. A D gene is named only where the DNA matches it firmly. Size tells how often a clone was seen (once, few, many) or the class of an expanded clone, and some rows leave it out.

d_gene: -; v_gene: TRBV9; abundance: few; j_gene: TRBJ1-6; CDR3aa: CASSVVLDSPLHF; CDR3nt: TGTGCCAGCAGCGTAGTGTTGGACTCACCCCTCCACTTT
d_gene: -; v_gene: TRBV5-1; abundance: -; j_gene: TRBJ2-5; CDR3aa: CASSLAGGYRETQYF; CDR3nt: TGCGCCAGCAGCTTGGCCGGGGGATATAGAGAGACCCAGTACTTC
d_gene: -; v_gene: TRBV7-2; abundance: -; j_gene: TRBJ2-5; CDR3aa: CASSSDPAGTQYF; CDR3nt: TGTGCCAGCAGCTCGGACCCCGCCGGGACCCAGTACTTC
d_gene: -; v_gene: TRBV21-1; abundance: -; j_gene: TRBJ1-5; CDR3aa: CASSGKAGGGSNQPQHF; CDR3nt: TGTGCCAGCAGCGGGAAGGCAGGGGGAGGTAGCAATCAGCCCCAGCATTTT
d_gene: -; v_gene: TRBV2; abundance: -; j_gene: TRBJ1-4; CDR3aa: CASNGHDEKLFF; CDR3nt: TGTGCCAGCAATGGACATGATGAAAAACTGTTTTTT
d_gene: -; v_gene: TRBV7-9; abundance: -; j_gene: TRBJ2-7; CDR3aa: CASSLGFLDEQYF; CDR3nt: TGTGCCAGCAGCTTGGGGTTTTTGGACGAGCAGTACTTC
d_gene: TRBD2; v_gene: TRBV5-6; abundance: -; j_gene: TRBJ2-3; CDR3aa: CASSFGGSGIADTQYF; CDR3nt: TGTGCCAGCAGCTTCGGGGGGTCTGGGATCGCAGATACGCAGTATTTT
d_gene: TRBD2; v_gene: TRBV4-1; abundance: -; j_gene: TRBJ2-5; CDR3aa: CASSQEGRGAGGQETQYF; CDR3nt: TGCGCCAGCAGCCAAGAGGGTCGGGGAGCGGGGGGGCAAGAGACCCAGTACTTC
d_gene: TRBD2; v_gene: TRBV7-9; abundance: once; j_gene: TRBJ2-1; CDR3aa: CASSLGGGKRFF; CDR3nt: TGTGCCAGCAGCCTTGGGGGAGGGAAGCGGTTCTTC
d_gene: TRBD1; v_gene: TRBV9; abundance: -; j_gene: TRBJ1-1; CDR3aa: CASSVGQGSTEAFF; CDR3nt: TGTGCCAGCAGCGTCGGACAGGGAAGCACTGAAGCTTTCTTT
d_gene: -; v_gene: TRBV2; abundance: -; j_gene: TRBJ2-3; CDR3aa: CASTRGTDTQYF; CDR3nt: TGTGCCAGCACAAGGGGCACAGATACGCAGTATTTT
d_gene: -; v_gene: TRBV7-2; abundance: once; j_gene: TRBJ2-2; CDR3aa: CASRGRGSTGELFF; CDR3nt: TGTGCCAGCAGGGGACGGGGCAGCACCGGGGAGCTGTTTTTT
d_gene: -; v_gene: TRBV7-2; abundance: -; j_gene: TRBJ1-6; CDR3aa: CASSLNPPTGPNSPLHF; CDR3nt: TGTGCCAGCAGCTTAAATCCACCCACAGGCCCAAATTCACCCCTCCACTTT
d_gene: -; v_gene: TRBV9; abundance: -; j_gene: TRBJ2-5; CDR3aa: CASSVEGLGGETQYF; CDR3nt: TGTGCCAGCAGCGTAGAGGGTCTTGGCGGGGAGACCCAGTACTTC
d_gene: -; v_gene: TRBV4-2; abundance: -; j_gene: TRBJ1-1; CDR3aa: CASSHGKRDTEAFF; CDR3nt: TGTGCCAGCAGCCACGGAAAGAGGGACACTGAAGCTTTCTTT
d_gene: -; v_gene: TRBV7-8; abundance: -; j_gene: TRBJ2-1; CDR3aa: CASSLVGSKSSHDEQFF; CDR3nt: TGTGCCAGCAGCTTAGTAGGTAGCAAATCCAGCCACGATGAGCAGTTCTTC
d_gene: TRBD1; v_gene: TRBV5-4; abundance: -; j_gene: TRBJ2-5; CDR3aa: CASSLDLQGWETQYF; CDR3nt: TGTGCCAGCAGCCTCGACCTACAGGGGTGGGAGACCCAGTACTTC
d_gene: -; v_gene: TRBV4-2; abundance: -; j_gene: TRBJ2-7; CDR3aa: CASSPGSLDEQYF; CDR3nt: TGTGCCAGCAGCCCTGGGAGTCTCGACGAGCAGTACTTC
d_gene: TRBD1; v_gene: TRBV6-5; abundance: -; j_gene: TRBJ1-3; CDR3aa: CASSYWGDRGGNTIYF; CDR3nt: TGTGCCAGCAGTTACTGGGGGGACAGGGGTGGAAACACCATATATTTT
d_gene: -; v_gene: TRBV19; abundance: few; j_gene: TRBJ1-4; CDR3aa: CASKGSANEKLFF; CDR3nt: TGTGCCAGTAAGGGGTCAGCTAATGAAAAACTGTTTTTT
d_gene: -; v_gene: TRBV6-5; abundance: -; j_gene: TRBJ1-6; CDR3aa: CASSYSNQGGNSPLHF; CDR3nt: TGTGCCAGCAGTTACTCGAATCAGGGTGGTAATTCACCCCTCCACTTT
d_gene: -; v_gene: TRBV19; abundance: -; j_gene: TRBJ1-1; CDR3aa: CASSIGRGAYTEAFF; CDR3nt: TGTGCCAGTAGTATTGGGAGGGGGGCGTACACTGAAGCTTTCTTT
d_gene: -; v_gene: TRBV7-7; abundance: few; j_gene: TRBJ2-7; CDR3aa: CASSLSEGSYEQYF; CDR3nt: TGTGCTAGCAGCTTATCCGAAGGGTCCTACGAGCAGTACTTC